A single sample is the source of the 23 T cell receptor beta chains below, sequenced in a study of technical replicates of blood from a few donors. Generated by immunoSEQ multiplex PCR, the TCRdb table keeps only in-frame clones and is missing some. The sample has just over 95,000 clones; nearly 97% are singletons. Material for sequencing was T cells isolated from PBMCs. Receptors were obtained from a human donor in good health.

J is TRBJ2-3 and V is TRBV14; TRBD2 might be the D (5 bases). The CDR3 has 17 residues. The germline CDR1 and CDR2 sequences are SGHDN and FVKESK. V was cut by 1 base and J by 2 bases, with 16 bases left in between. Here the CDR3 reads CASSQGNQVRVTDTQYF. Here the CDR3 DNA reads TGTGCCAGCAGCCAAGGAAATCAGGTGCGGGTCACAGATACGCAGTATTTT.

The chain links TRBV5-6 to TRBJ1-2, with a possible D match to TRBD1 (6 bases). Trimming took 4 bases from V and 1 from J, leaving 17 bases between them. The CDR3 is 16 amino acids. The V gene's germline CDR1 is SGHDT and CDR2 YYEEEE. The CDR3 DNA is TGTGCCAGCAGCCAGATTGACAGGTTGATTAACTATGGCTACACCTTC. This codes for CASSQIDRLINYGYTF.

This CDR3 reads CASSLGQEIGYTGELFF. The CDR3 region has the DNA TGCGCCAGCAGCCTCGGACAGGAAATAGGGTACACCGGGGAGCTGTTTTTT. This chain joins TRBV5-1 and TRBJ2-2; 7 bases agree with TRBD1. V trimming: 4 bases; J trimming: 3 bases; junction bases outside the gene matches: 12. CDR1 and CDR2 from the germline V gene are SGHRS and YFSETQ. The CDR3 consists of 17 residues. The full variable domain, completed using reference TRBV5-1 and TRBJ2-2, is KAGVTQTPRYLIKTRGQQVTLSCSPISGHRSVSWYQQTPGQGLQFLFEYFSETQRNKGNFPGRFSGRQFSNSRSEMNVSTLELGDSALYLCASSLGQEIGYTGELFFGEGSRLTVL.

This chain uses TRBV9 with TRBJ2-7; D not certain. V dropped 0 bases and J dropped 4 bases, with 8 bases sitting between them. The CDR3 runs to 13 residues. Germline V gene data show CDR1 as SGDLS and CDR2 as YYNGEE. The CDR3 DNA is TGTGCCAGCAGCGTAGGTCGAGAGTACGAGCAGTACTTC. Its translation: CASSVGREYEQYF.

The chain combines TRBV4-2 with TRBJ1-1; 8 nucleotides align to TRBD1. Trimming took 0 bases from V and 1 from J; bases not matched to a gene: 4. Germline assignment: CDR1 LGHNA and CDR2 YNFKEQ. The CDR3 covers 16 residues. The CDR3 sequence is CASSQEFGTGNTEAFF. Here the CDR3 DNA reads TGTGCCAGCAGCCAAGAATTCGGGACAGGGAACACTGAAGCTTTCTTT.

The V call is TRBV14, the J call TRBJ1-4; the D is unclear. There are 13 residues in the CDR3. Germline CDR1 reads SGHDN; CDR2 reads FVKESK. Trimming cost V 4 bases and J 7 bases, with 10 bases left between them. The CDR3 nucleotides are TGTGCCAGCAGCCGCGAGTATGCTGAAAAACTGTTTTTT. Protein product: CASSREYAEKLFF.

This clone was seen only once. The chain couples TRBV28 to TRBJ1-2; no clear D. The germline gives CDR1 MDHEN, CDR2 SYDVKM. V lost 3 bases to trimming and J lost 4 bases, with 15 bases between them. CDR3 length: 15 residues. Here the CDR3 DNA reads TGTGCCAGCAGTTTGGGCTGGGCCCGTAGCTATGGCTACACCTTC. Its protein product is CASSLGWARSYGYTF.

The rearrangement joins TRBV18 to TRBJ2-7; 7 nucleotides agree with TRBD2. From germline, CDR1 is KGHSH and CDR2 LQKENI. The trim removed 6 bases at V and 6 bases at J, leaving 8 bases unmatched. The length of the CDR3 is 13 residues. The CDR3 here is CASSPGTIGEQYF. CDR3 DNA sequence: TGTGCCAGCTCCCCCGGGACTATAGGCGAGCAGTACTTC. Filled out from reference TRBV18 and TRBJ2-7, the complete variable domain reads NAGVMQNPRHLVRRRGQEARLRCSPMKGHSHVYWYRQLPEEGLKFMVYLQKENIIDESGMPKERFSAEFPKEGPSILRIQQVVRGDSAAYFCASSPGTIGEQYFGPGTRLTVT.

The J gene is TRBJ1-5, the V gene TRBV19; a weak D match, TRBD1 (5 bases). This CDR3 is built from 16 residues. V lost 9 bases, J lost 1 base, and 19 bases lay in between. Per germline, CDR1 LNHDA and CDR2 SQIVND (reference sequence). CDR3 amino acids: CASQIGRGPSNQPQHF. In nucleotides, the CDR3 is TGTGCCAGCCAAATAGGTAGGGGCCCGAGCAATCAGCCCCAGCATTTT.

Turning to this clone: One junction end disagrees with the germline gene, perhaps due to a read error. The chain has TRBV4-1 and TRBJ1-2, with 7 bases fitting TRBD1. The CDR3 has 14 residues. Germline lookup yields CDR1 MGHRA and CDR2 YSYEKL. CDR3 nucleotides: TGCGCCAGCAGCCAAGATAGCCTCGGGGACAGCCCTTTCTTC. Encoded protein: CASSQDSLGDSPFF.

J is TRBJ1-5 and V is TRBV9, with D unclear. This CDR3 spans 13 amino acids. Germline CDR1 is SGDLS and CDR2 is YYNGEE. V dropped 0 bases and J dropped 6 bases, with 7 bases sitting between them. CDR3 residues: CASSVAGSQPQHF. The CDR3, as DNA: TGTGCCAGCAGCGTAGCAGGTTCTCAGCCCCAGCATTTT.

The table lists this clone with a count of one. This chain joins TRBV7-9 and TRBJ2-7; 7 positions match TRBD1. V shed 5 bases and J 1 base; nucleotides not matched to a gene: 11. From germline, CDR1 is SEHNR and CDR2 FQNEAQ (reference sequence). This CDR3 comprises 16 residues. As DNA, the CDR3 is TGTGCCAGCAGCCGCAGCGACAGGGCAGGATCCTACGAGCAGTACTTC. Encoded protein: CASSRSDRAGSYEQYF.

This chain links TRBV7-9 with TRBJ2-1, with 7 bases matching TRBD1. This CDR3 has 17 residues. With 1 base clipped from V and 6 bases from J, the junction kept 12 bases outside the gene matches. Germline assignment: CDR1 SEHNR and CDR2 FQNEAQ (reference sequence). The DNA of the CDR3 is TGTGCCAGCAGCTTAGATTATAGGCAGGGGGTGGCCAATGAGCAGTTCTTC. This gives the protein CASSLDYRQGVANEQFF.

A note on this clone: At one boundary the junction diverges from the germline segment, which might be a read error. CDR3 nucleotides: TGTGCCAGCAGTGAAATGGGCCGCTGGACCTGGGAGCGGTACTTC. As protein: CASSEMGRWTWERYF. V usage is TRBV6-1 and J usage is TRBJ2-7, with D perhaps TRBD2 (5 bases). Germline V gives CDR1 MNHNS, CDR2 SASEGT. There are 15 residues in the CDR3.

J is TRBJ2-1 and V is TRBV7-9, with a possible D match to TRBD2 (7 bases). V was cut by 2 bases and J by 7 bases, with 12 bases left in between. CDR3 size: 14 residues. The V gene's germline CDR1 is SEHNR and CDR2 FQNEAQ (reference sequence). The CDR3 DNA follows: TGTGCCAGCAGCTTAAACAGGGACTATAATGAGCAGTTCTTC. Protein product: CASSLNRDYNEQFF.

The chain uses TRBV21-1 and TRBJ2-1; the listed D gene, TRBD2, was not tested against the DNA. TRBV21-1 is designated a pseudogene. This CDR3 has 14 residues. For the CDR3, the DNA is TGTGCCAGAACCAAAGCGGGCGGGGGTAGGGAGCAGTTCTTC. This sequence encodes CARTKAGGGREQFF.

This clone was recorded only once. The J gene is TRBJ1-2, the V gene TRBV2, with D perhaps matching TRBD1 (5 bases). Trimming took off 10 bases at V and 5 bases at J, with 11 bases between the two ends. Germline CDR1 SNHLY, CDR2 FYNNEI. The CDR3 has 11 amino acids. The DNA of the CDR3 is TGTGCCACGGCGGGGGGATATGGCTACACCTTC. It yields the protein CATAGGYGYTF.

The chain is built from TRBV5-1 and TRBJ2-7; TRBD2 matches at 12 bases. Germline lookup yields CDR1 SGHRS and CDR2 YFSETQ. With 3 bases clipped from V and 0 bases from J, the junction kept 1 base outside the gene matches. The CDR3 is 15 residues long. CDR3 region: CASSWTSGTSYEQYF. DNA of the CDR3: TGCGCCAGCAGCTGGACTAGCGGGACCTCCTACGAGCAGTACTTC.

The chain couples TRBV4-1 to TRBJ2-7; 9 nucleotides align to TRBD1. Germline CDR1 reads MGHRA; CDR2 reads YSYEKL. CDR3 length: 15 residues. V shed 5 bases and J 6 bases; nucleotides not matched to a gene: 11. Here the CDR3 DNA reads TGCGCCAGCAGCAAAACAGGGGGCGCAGTAGCCGAGCAGTACTTC. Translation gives CASSKTGGAVAEQYF.

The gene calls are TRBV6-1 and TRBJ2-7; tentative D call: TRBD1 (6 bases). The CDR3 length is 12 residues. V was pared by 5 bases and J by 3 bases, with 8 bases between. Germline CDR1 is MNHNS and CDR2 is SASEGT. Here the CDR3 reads CASSMTGYEQYF. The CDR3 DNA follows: TGTGCCAGCAGTATGACAGGCTACGAGCAGTACTTC.

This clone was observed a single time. DNA for the CDR3: TGTGCCAGCAGCTTAGGCGGGAGGGAGACCGGGGAGCTGTTTTTT. This translates into CASSLGGRETGELFF. The chain carries TRBV11-3 and TRBJ2-2; 9 bases fit TRBD2. The CDR3 is 15 amino acids. With 1 base clipped from V and 5 bases from J, the junction kept 2 bases outside the gene matches. Germline V lookup: CDR1 SGHNT, CDR2 YENEEA.

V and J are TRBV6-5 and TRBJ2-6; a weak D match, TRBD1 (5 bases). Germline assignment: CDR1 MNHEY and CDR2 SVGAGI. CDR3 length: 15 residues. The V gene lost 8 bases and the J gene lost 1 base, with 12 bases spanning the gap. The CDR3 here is CASGSRVSGANVLTF. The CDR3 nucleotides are TGTGCCAGCGGATCCAGGGTATCTGGGGCCAACGTCCTGACTTTC.

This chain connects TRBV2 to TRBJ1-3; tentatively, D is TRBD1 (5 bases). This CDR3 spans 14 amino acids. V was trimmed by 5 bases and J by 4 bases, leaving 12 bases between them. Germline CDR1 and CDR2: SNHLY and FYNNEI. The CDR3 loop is CASSNAGYGNTIYF. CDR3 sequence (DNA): TGTGCCAGCAGTAACGCAGGGTACGGAAACACCATATATTTT.